These 28 T cell receptor beta chains were sequenced from one sample in a study of beta chain features in type 1 diabetes (dated by TCRdb to the late 2010s). Library prep was done by the immunoSEQ multiplex PCR assay. The High Capacity cDNA Reverse Transcription Kit was used to reverse transcribe all of the isolated RNA, meaning that expressed TCRB transcripts were what got sequenced. Not all clones reach the TCRdb copy of this immuneACCESS table, which keeps in-frame sequences only. Checked studies attribute under half of the gap to unresolved V genes and leave the rest unexplained. Within this sample are some 150,000 clones, with roughly 9.7% of them counted one time only. Of the sample, 0.55% to 0.75% is held by the ten largest clones. What was sequenced was central memory CD4+ T cells from blood. These receptor sequences come from a woman aged 40 to 50 in good health.

CDR3 protein: CASSPRRAIDIQYF. In DNA, the CDR3 is TGTGCCAGCAGCCCCCGCCGTGCCATAGACATTCAGTACTTC. The chain uses TRBV9 and TRBJ2-4; no clear D gene. The CDR3 loop spans 14 amino acids. From germline, CDR1 is SGDLS and CDR2 YYNGEE. V was shortened by 4 bases and J by 8 bases, with 16 bases between the two germline ends.

In this sample, this clone turned up a few times. The rearrangement joins TRBV29-1 to TRBJ2-6; TRBD2 is a possible D gene (6 bases). The CDR3 runs 14 residues. Between the trimmed V and J ends, which lost 7 bases and 0 bases, there was a span of 10 bases. In germline, CDR1 is SQVTM, CDR2 ANQGSEA. CDR3 in amino acids: CSANGGSGANVLTF. CDR3 in DNA: TGCAGCGCTAACGGGGGCTCTGGGGCCAACGTCCTGACTTTC. Complete variable domain (other parts from reference TRBV29-1 and TRBJ2-6): SAVISQKPSRDICQRGTSLTIQCQVDSQVTMMFWYRQQPGQSLTLIATANQGSEATYESGFVIDKFPISRPNLTFSTLTVSNMSPEDSSIYLCSANGGSGANVLTFGAGSRLTVL.

This clone was seen at least ten times. J is TRBJ1-6 and V is TRBV6-5; weak D call: TRBD1 (6 bases). The CDR3 length is 15 residues. Per germline, CDR1 MNHEY and CDR2 SVGAGI. Trimming shortened V by 0 bases and J by 11 bases, and 14 bases separated the two germline ends. This CDR3 is CASSYSVGALAPLHF. The CDR3 bases are TGTGCCAGCAGTTACTCGGTGGGGGCTTTGGCACCCCTCCACTTT.

The chain has TRBV2 and TRBJ2-3, with 8 bases that match TRBD2. The CDR3 extends over 15 amino acids. V was clipped by 7 bases and J by 4 bases; unmatched bases: 10. Germline V gene sequence: CDR1 SNHLY, CDR2 FYNNEI. CDR3 sequence: CASKWSGGAADTQYF. The CDR3 bases are TGTGCCAGCAAGTGGTCGGGGGGGGCGGCAGATACGCAGTATTTT.

This clone was detected a few times. This chain links TRBV5-1 with TRBJ2-5; 8 bases map to TRBD2. Looked up from germline, CDR1 is SGHRS and CDR2 is YFSETQ. Trimming at V came to 0 bases and at J to 4 bases, leaving 5 bases not matched to a gene. The length of the CDR3 is 15 residues. The CDR3 reads CASSLAGLALETQYF. Here the CDR3 DNA reads TGCGCCAGCAGCTTGGCCGGACTAGCATTAGAGACCCAGTACTTC. Complete variable domain (other parts from reference TRBV5-1 and TRBJ2-5): KAGVTQTPRYLIKTRGQQVTLSCSPISGHRSVSWYQQTPGQGLQFLFEYFSETQRNKGNFPGRFSGRQFSNSRSEMNVSTLELGDSALYLCASSLAGLALETQYFGPGTRLLVL.

V and J are TRBV5-1 and TRBJ2-7; tentatively, D is TRBD2 (6 bases). Trimming cost V 6 bases and J 0 bases, with 13 bases left between them. This CDR3 region has 14 residues. CDR1 is SGHRS and CDR2 is YFSETQ in the germline V gene. The CDR3 here is CASNRDSSSYEQYF. CDR3 in DNA: TGCGCCAGCAACCGGGACTCGAGCTCCTACGAGCAGTACTTC.

This clone was counted between two and nine times. V is TRBV7-2 and J is TRBJ1-2; TRBD1 matches 11 bases. Germline CDR1 is SGHTA and CDR2 is FQGNSA. The V segment lost 2 bases and the J segment 4 bases; nucleotides outside the gene matches: 3. The CDR3 contains 15 residues. CDR3 in DNA: TGTGCCAGCAGCTTACTCGGGACAGGGGGCTATGGCTACACCTTC. Translating gives CASSLLGTGGYGYTF.

The chain has TRBV7-9 and TRBJ2-7, with 11 bases matching TRBD1. V dropped 3 bases and J dropped 6; count of bases not matched to a gene: 10. The germline gives CDR1 SEHNR, CDR2 FQNEAQ (reference sequence). This CDR3 region has 16 residues. CDR3 sequence reads: CASSLAGTGGMGEQYF. The CDR3 DNA follows: TGTGCCAGCAGCTTGGCCGGGACAGGGGGAATGGGCGAGCAGTACTTC.

In its sample, this clone was seen a few times. CDR3 in amino acids: CASSDLRLAGGNQETQYF. The CDR3 bases are TGTGCCAGCAGTGATTTGAGACTAGCGGGGGGAAACCAAGAGACCCAGTACTTC. J is TRBJ2-5 and V is TRBV2, with 13 positions matching TRBD2. The CDR3 totals 18 residues. Per germline, CDR1 SNHLY and CDR2 FYNNEI. V was clipped by 3 bases and J by 0 bases; unmatched bases: 7.

The J gene is TRBJ1-4, the V gene TRBV5-1; D may be TRBD1 (6 bases). The CDR3 has 15 residues. Germline assignment: CDR1 SGHRS and CDR2 YFSETQ. V was shortened by 4 bases and J by 1 base, with 11 bases between the two germline ends. The CDR3 region has the DNA TGCGCCAGCAGCCTAACAGGGAAAACTAATGAAAAACTGTTTTTT. It encodes CASSLTGKTNEKLFF.

The chain has TRBV7-2 and TRBJ2-5; possible D gene TRBD1, 6 bases. V was pared by 5 bases and J by 2 bases, with 15 bases between. The CDR3 has 15 residues. The germline V gene has CDR1 SGHTA and CDR2 FQGNSA. CDR3 DNA: TGTGCCAGCAGCACTGGACAGCGAACTCAAGAGACCCAGTACTTC. It encodes CASSTGQRTQETQYF.

The chain recombines TRBV12-5 with TRBJ1-5; unclear D gene. V gave up 0 bases and J gave up 1 base, with 7 bases separating them. CDR1 is LGHNT and CDR2 is FRNRAP in the germline V gene. This CDR3 is 15 amino acids long. The CDR3: CASGLVLSSNQPQHF. The CDR3 bases are TGTGCTAGTGGTTTGGTACTGTCCAGCAATCAGCCCCAGCATTTT.

This clone showed up many times. This chain joins TRBV7-9 and TRBJ1-6, with D perhaps matching TRBD1 (5 bases). Trimming took off 3 bases at V and 7 bases at J, with 10 bases between the two ends. Germline CDR1 is SEHNR and CDR2 is FQNEAQ (reference sequence). CDR3 length: 14 amino acids. The CDR3 spells CASSLREGNSPLHF. The CDR3 DNA reads as TGTGCCAGCAGCTTGAGGGAGGGGAATTCACCCCTCCACTTT.

This clone was seen repeatedly, ten times or more. The genes are TRBV6-6 and TRBJ1-2; no firm D call. Germline V gene lookup returns CDR1 MNHNY and CDR2 SVGAGI (reference sequence). This CDR3 has 13 residues. The ends were cut back, 2 bases at V and 4 bases at J, with 8 bases in the middle. The CDR3 region is CASSYDMGYGYTF. The CDR3, as DNA: TGTGCCAGCAGTTACGACATGGGCTATGGCTACACCTTC.

The chain links TRBV5-1 to TRBJ2-5; the D gene is possibly TRBD2 (5 bases). V dropped 6 bases and J dropped 5 bases, with 17 bases sitting between them. The CDR3 has 14 amino acids. CDR1 is SGHRS and CDR2 is YFSETQ in the germline V gene. The CDR3 is CASTPMGASETQYF. CDR3 in DNA: TGCGCCAGCACACCCATGGGAGCGTCGGAGACCCAGTACTTC. Full variable domain (rest looked up from reference TRBV5-1 and TRBJ2-5): KAGVTQTPRYLIKTRGQQVTLSCSPISGHRSVSWYQQTPGQGLQFLFEYFSETQRNKGNFPGRFSGRQFSNSRSEMNVSTLELGDSALYLCASTPMGASETQYFGPGTRLLVL.

This rearrangement joins TRBV10-2 to TRBJ2-5; TRBD2 matches 8 bases. The CDR3 runs 14 residues. The germline CDR1 and CDR2 sequences are WSHSY and SAAADI. J lost 8 bases, V lost 6 bases, and 11 bases had no gene match. The CDR3 here is CASSPELAEFTQYF. DNA for the CDR3: TGCGCCAGCAGCCCCGAACTAGCGGAGTTCACCCAGTACTTC.

This clone has a handful of counts. The chain employs TRBV15 and TRBJ2-2; 8 bases line up with TRBD2. With V trimmed by 3 bases and J by 3 bases, 3 bases remained unmatched. This CDR3 spans 15 amino acids. In germline, CDR1 is LNHNV, CDR2 YYDKDF (reference sequence). This CDR3 reads CATSSERGYTGELFF. CDR3 nucleotide sequence: TGTGCCACCAGCAGTGAGCGGGGGTACACCGGGGAGCTGTTTTTT.

The V and J genes are TRBV19 and TRBJ2-3; 8 nucleotides match TRBD2. The germline CDR1 and CDR2 sequences are LNHDA and SQIVND (reference sequence). The CDR3 runs 16 residues. V trimming: 7 bases; J trimming: 0 bases; junction bases outside the gene matches: 9. The CDR3 DNA follows: TGTGCCAGTAACCCTTCCGGGGGGGTTAGCACAGATACGCAGTATTTT. It translates to CASNPSGGVSTDTQYF.

This clone has a handful of counts. The chain links TRBV5-1 to TRBJ1-5, with D possibly matching TRBD1 (5 bases). Trimming left V 2 bases short and J 0 bases short, with 9 bases between. Germline V gene lookup returns CDR1 SGHRS and CDR2 YFSETQ. The CDR3 is 15 amino acids. CDR3 coding DNA: TGCGCCAGCAGCTTAGACAGTTATAGCAATCAGCCCCAGCATTTT. This translates into CASSLDSYSNQPQHF.

The table lists this clone with a few counts. The chain couples TRBV2 to TRBJ2-5, with D possibly matching TRBD1 (6 bases). Per the germline V gene, CDR1 is SNHLY and CDR2 is FYNNEI. The V end was cut by 5 bases, the J end by 2 bases, with 12 bases between. The CDR3 consists of 14 residues. The CDR3: CASSRDTQQETQYF. The CDR3 DNA sequence: TGTGCCAGCAGTCGGGACACCCAACAAGAGACCCAGTACTTC.

This clone was recorded a few times. This sequence joins TRBV6-1 and TRBJ1-2; TRBD1 might be the D (5 bases). V was shortened by 6 bases and J by 5 bases, with 13 bases between the two germline ends. The CDR3 is 13 residues long. In germline, CDR1 is MNHNS, CDR2 SASEGT. The DNA for the CDR3 is TGTGCCAGCAGAGAGAGACAGCCTTATGGCTACACCTTC. Translated: CASRERQPYGYTF.

This clone has just a few counts. The chain is built from TRBV5-4 and TRBJ2-1; D perhaps matches TRBD1 (5 bases). Per germline, CDR1 SGHNT and CDR2 YYREEE (reference sequence). Trimming cost V 4 bases and J 10 bases, with 18 bases left between them. CDR3 length: 14 amino acids. The DNA of the CDR3 is TGTGCCAGCAGCAGGGGTGGTAGCCCCTTGGAGCAGTTCTTC. Amino acid sequence: CASSRGGSPLEQFF.

The rearrangement uses TRBV6-5 and TRBJ1-1, with TRBD1 as a possible D gene (6 bases). CDR3 size: 15 residues. CDR1 MNHEY and CDR2 SVGAGI come from the germline V gene. Deletions cut 8 bases from V and 1 base from J, with 17 bases between. CDR3 coding DNA: TGTGCCAGCCGGACAGTTCCAACCCAGAACACTGAAGCTTTCTTT. Translation gives CASRTVPTQNTEAFF.

The genes are TRBV14 and TRBJ2-7, with TRBD1 matching over 7 bases. Germline V gene sequence: CDR1 SGHDN, CDR2 FVKESK. This CDR3 is 15 amino acids long. V shed 1 base, J shed 2 bases, and the junction held 5 bases outside the gene matches. Here the CDR3 DNA reads TGTGCCAGCAGCCAAGGACAGGGCCGGACCTACGAGCAGTACTTC. Translated, it gives CASSQGQGRTYEQYF. Full variable domain (outside the CDR3, taken from reference TRBV14 and TRBJ2-7): EAGVTQFPSHSVIEKGQTVTLRCDPISGHDNLYWYRRVMGKEIKFLLHFVKESKQDESGMPNNRFLAERTGGTYSTLKVQPAELEDSGVYFCASSQGQGRTYEQYFGPGTRLTVT.

This chain joins TRBV11-2 and TRBJ2-3; D is unclear. V was trimmed by 4 bases and J by 2 bases, leaving 16 bases between them. This CDR3 spans 16 amino acids. The germline CDR1 and CDR2 sequences are SGHAT and FQNNGV. CDR3 residues: CASSSQLMQTTDTQYF. The CDR3 DNA follows: TGTGCCAGCAGCTCTCAACTGATGCAAACCACAGATACGCAGTATTTT. Together with reference TRBV11-2 and TRBJ2-3, the CDR3 gives the full variable domain: EAGVAQSPRYKIIEKRQSVAFWCNPISGHATLYWYQQILGQGPKLLIQFQNNGVVDDSQLPKDRFSAERLKGVDSTLKIQPAKLEDSAVYLCASSSQLMQTTDTQYFGPGTRLTVL.

The table lists this clone with a few counts. This rearrangement joins TRBV4-3 to TRBJ2-3, with a tentative D call TRBD1 (5 bases). This CDR3 contains 17 residues. With 0 bases removed from V and 4 bases from J, the gap between germline ends came to 17 bases. Looked up from germline, CDR1 is LGHNA and CDR2 is YSLEER. The CDR3 is CASSQDFGQGISDTQYF. The CDR3 region has the DNA TGCGCCAGCAGCCAAGATTTCGGGCAGGGAATCTCAGATACGCAGTATTTT.

This clone was seen a few times. The J gene is TRBJ1-1, the V gene TRBV5-1; no firm D call. V was trimmed by 0 bases and J by 1 base, leaving 10 bases between them. This CDR3 has 15 residues. Looked up from germline, CDR1 is SGHRS and CDR2 is YFSETQ. CDR3 nucleotide sequence: TGCGCCAGCAGCTTGGCAATACAGAGGAACACTGAAGCTTTCTTT. It codes for CASSLAIQRNTEAFF.

This clone has just a few counts. The chain employs TRBV16 and TRBJ1-2; TRBD1 agrees at 7 bases. The germline CDR1 and CDR2 sequences are KGHSY and FQNENV. This CDR3 comprises 18 residues. V was clipped by 4 bases and J by 0 bases; unmatched bases: 14. CDR3 in amino acids: CASSRYAGTALANYGYTF. CDR3 DNA sequence: TGTGCCAGCAGCCGTTACGCCGGGACAGCCTTAGCTAACTATGGCTACACCTTC. Full variable domain (rest looked up from reference TRBV16 and TRBJ1-2): GEEVAQTPKHLVRGEGQKAKLYCAPIKGHSYVFWYQQVLKNEFKFLISFQNENVFDETGMPKERFSAKCLPNSPCSLEIQATKLEDSAVYFCASSRYAGTALANYGYTFGSGTRLTVV.